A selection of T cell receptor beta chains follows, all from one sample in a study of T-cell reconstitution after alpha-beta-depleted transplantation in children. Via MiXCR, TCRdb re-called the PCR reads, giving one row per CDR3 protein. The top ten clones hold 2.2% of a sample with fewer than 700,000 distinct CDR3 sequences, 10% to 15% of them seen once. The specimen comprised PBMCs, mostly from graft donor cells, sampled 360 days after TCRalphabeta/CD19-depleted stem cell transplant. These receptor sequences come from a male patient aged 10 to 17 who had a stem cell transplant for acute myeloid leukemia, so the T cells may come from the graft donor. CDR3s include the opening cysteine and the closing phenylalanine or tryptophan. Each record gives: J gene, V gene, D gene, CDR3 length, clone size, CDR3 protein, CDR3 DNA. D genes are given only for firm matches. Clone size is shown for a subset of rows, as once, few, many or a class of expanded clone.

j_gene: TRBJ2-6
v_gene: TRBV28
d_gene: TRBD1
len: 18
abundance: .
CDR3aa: CASSLGGTGRSGANVLTF
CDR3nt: TGTGCCAGCAGTTTAGGCGGGACAGGGCGCTCTGGGGCCAACGTCCTGACTTTC

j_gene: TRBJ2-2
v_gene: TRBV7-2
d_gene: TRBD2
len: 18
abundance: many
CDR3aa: CASSLAGLAGTNTGELFF
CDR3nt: TGTGCCAGCAGCTTAGCGGGGCTAGCGGGGACGAACACCGGGGAGCTGTTTTTT

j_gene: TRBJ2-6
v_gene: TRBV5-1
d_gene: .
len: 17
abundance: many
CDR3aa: CASSLETFSSGANVLTF
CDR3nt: TGCGCCAGCAGCTTGGAGACGTTCAGCTCTGGGGCCAACGTCCTGACTTTC

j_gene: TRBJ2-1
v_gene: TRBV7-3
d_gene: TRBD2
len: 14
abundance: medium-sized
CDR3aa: CASSSTSGIGEQFF
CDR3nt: TGTGCCAGCAGCTCGACTAGCGGGATCGGTGAGCAGTTCTTC

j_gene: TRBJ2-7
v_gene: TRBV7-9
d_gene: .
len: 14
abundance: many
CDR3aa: CASSSDWNRYEQYF
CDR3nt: TGTGCCAGCAGCTCAGACTGGAACCGCTACGAGCAGTACTTC

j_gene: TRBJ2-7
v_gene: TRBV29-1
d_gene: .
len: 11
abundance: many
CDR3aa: CSVATQAGEYF
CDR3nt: TGCAGCGTTGCAACCCAGGCTGGGGAGTACTTC

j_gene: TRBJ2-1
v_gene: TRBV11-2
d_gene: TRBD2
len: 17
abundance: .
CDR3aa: CASSLEGGRAIYNEQFF
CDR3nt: TGTGCCAGCAGCTTAGAGGGCGGGAGGGCAATCTACAATGAGCAGTTCTTC

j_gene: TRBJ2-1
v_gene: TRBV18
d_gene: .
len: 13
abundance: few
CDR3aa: CATGTMRDMEQFF
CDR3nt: TGTGCCACCGGGACGATGAGGGACATGGAGCAGTTCTTC

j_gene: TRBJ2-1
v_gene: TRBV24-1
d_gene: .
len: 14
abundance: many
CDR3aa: CATSDPGPNNEQFF
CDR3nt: TGTGCCACCAGTGACCCGGGACCAAACAATGAGCAGTTCTTC

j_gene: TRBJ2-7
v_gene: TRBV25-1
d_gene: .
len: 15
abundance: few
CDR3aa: CASSPQGVFSYEQYF
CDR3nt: TGTGCCAGCAGTCCCCAAGGAGTTTTTTCCTACGAGCAGTACTTC

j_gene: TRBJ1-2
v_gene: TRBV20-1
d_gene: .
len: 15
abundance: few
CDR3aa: CSARDPSFANYGYTF
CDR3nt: TGCAGTGCTAGAGACCCTTCATTTGCCAACTATGGCTACACCTTC

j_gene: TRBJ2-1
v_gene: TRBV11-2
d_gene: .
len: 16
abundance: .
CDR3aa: CASSLDWGGGWNEQFF
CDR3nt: TGTGCCAGCAGCTTAGATTGGGGCGGGGGCTGGAATGAGCAGTTCTTC

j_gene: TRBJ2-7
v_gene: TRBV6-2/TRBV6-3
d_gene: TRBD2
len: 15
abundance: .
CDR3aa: CASSYSAGGPREQYF
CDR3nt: TGTGCCAGCAGTTACTCTGCGGGAGGGCCTCGGGAGCAGTACTTC

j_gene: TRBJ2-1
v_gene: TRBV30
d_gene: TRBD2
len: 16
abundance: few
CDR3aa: CAWSVLWLAGDGEQFF
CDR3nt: TGTGCCTGGAGTGTACTATGGCTAGCGGGAGACGGTGAGCAGTTCTTC

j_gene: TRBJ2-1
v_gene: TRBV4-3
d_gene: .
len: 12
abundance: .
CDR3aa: CASSQVDNEQFF
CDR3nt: TGCGCCAGCAGCCAAGTGGACAATGAGCAGTTCTTC

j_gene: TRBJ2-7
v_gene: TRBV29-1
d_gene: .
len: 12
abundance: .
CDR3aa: CSVVRAGYEQYF
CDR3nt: TGCAGCGTTGTGCGAGCGGGCTACGAGCAGTACTTC

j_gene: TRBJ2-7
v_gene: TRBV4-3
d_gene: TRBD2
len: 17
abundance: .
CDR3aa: CASSQAAGGIPGDEQYF
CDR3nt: TGCGCCAGCAGCCAAGCAGCGGGAGGGATTCCTGGAGACGAGCAGTACTTC

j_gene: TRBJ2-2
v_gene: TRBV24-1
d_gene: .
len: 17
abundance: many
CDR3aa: CATSAAGRIKYTGELFF
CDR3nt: TGTGCCACCAGTGCCGCTGGGCGGATAAAGTACACCGGGGAGCTGTTTTTT

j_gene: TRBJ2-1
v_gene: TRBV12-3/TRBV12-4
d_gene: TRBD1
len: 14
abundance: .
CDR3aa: CASSSRQGAGEQFF
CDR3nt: TGTGCCAGCAGTTCCAGACAGGGGGCGGGTGAGCAGTTCTTC

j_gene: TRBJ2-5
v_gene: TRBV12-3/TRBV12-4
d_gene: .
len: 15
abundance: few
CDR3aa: CASRGGQLVWETQYF
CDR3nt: TGTGCCAGCAGAGGGGGACAACTAGTGTGGGAGACCCAGTACTTC

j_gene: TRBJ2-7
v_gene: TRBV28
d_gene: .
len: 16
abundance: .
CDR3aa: CASSSHREAPSYEQYF
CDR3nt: TGTGCCAGCAGTTCGCACAGGGAAGCCCCCTCCTACGAGCAGTACTTC

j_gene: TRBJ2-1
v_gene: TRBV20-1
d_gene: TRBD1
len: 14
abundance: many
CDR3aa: CSARVGTGLDEQFF
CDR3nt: TGCAGTGCTAGAGTAGGGACAGGGCTTGATGAGCAGTTCTTC

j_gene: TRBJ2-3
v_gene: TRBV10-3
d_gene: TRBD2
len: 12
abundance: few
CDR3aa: CAIKREVDTQYF
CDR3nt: TGTGCCATCAAGCGGGAGGTAGATACGCAGTATTTT

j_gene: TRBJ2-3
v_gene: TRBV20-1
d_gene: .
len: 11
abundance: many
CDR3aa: CSAGLGDTQYF
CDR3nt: TGCAGTGCTGGCCTAGGGGATACGCAGTATTTT

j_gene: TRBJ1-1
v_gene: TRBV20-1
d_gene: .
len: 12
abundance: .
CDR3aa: CSAHQVNTEAFF
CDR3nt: TGCAGTGCACACCAGGTGAACACTGAAGCTTTCTTT

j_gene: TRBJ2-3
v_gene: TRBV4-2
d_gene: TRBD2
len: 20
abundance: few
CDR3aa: CASSQEGRASGRAPTDTQYF
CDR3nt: TGTGCCAGCAGCCAAGAAGGAAGGGCTAGCGGGAGGGCCCCCACAGATACGCAGTATTTT

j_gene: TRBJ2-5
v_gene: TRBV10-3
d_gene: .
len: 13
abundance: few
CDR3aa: CAISEFRAETQYF
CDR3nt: TGTGCCATCAGTGAGTTCAGGGCTGAGACCCAGTACTTC